Presented here are 10 T cell receptor beta chains from one specimen sequenced in a study of blood T cell repertoires in COVID-19. Method: immunoSEQ multiplex PCR; TCRdb's copy keeps in-frame clones and lacks some. In the table there are roughly 100,000 clones, 76% of which are singletons. Material for sequencing was peripheral blood. The receptors derive from an elderly man with COVID-19, enrolled during active disease.

This clone showed up just a few times. The V gene is TRBV7-6, the J gene TRBJ2-3; 13 bases are a match to TRBD2. Germline values: CDR1 SGHVS, CDR2 FNYEAQ. The CDR3 covers 16 residues. Trimming removed 6 bases from V and 2 bases from J; junction bases left unmatched: 5. The CDR3 DNA reads TGTGCCAGCAGTCCAGGGACTAGCGGGGACACAGATACGCAGTATTTT. As protein: CASSPGTSGDTDTQYF.

The gene calls are TRBV5-8 and TRBJ2-1; 13 bases agree with TRBD2. Germline V lookup: CDR1 SGHTS, CDR2 YDEGEE. The CDR3 sequence is 14 residues long. V gave up 5 bases and J gave up 9 bases; unmatched junction bases: 5. The CDR3 bases are TGTGCCAGCAGACTAGCGGGAGGGCCTGGTGAGCAGTTCTTC. Its translation: CASRLAGGPGEQFF.

This clone occurred a few times. The chain joins TRBV25-1 to TRBJ2-1; no clear D. The CDR3 is 12 amino acids. V gave up 3 bases and J gave up 4 bases, with 4 bases separating them. The V gene's germline CDR1 is MGHDK and CDR2 SYGVNS. CDR3 bases: TGTGCCAGCAGTGACGGGTACAATGAGCAGTTCTTC. It translates to CASSDGYNEQFF.

The J gene is TRBJ2-2, the V gene TRBV5-1; TRBD2 might be the D (5 bases). Trimming removed 2 bases at V and 7 bases at J, with 9 bases between. Germline CDR1 reads SGHRS; CDR2 reads YFSETQ. This CDR3 is 13 amino acids long. Here the CDR3 DNA reads TGCGCCAGCAGCTTAGGGAGTGGCGGGGAGCTGTTTTTT. As protein: CASSLGSGGELFF.

The J gene is TRBJ2-6, the V gene TRBV6-1, with D perhaps TRBD2 (6 bases). V lost 0 bases and J lost 4, with 13 bases in between. The CDR3 has 17 residues. Germline CDR1 and CDR2: MNHNS and SASEGT. The CDR3 DNA reads TGTGCCAGCAGTGAAGCTGTTGGAGGGGACGGGGCCAACGTCCTGACTTTC. Translated: CASSEAVGGDGANVLTF.

CDR3 sequence (DNA): TGCGCCAGCAGCCAAGAGTCAGGGGTAACAGTTAATCAGCCCCAGCATTTT. Translating gives CASSQESGVTVNQPQHF. The rearrangement joins TRBV4-1 to TRBJ1-5, with D maybe TRBD1 (6 bases). From germline, CDR1 is MGHRA and CDR2 YSYEKL. The CDR3 totals 17 residues. Trimming took off 0 bases at V and 4 bases at J, with 16 bases between the two ends.

This clone was detected only a few times. The V gene is TRBV6-6, the J gene TRBJ2-7; 7 nucleotides align to TRBD1. The CDR3 runs to 17 residues. V lost 5 bases to trimming and J lost 2 bases; unmatched junction nucleotides: 15. In germline, CDR1 is MNHNY, CDR2 SVGAGI (reference sequence). The CDR3 DNA reads as TGTGCCAGCAGTCACCTGGCCGACAGGGAGCTTACCTACGAGCAGTACTTC. It encodes CASSHLADRELTYEQYF.

The genes are TRBV4-1 and TRBJ2-1; 7 nucleotides align to TRBD2. The CDR3 has 14 residues. V was clipped by 5 bases and J by 7 bases; unmatched bases: 8. CDR1 is MGHRA, CDR2 YSYEKL, per germline. The CDR3 DNA is TGCGCCAGCAGCATTCGGGACTATTATAATGAGCAGTTCTTC. Translated, it gives CASSIRDYYNEQFF.

This clone was observed a single time. This chain's CDR3 is CASSLDQGKQYF. CDR3 DNA: TGTGCCAGCAGCTTAGATCAGGGTAAGCAGTACTTC. V is TRBV7-9 and J is TRBJ2-7, with D possibly matching TRBD1 (5 bases). Trimming stripped 1 base from V and 8 bases from J, with 9 bases between. Germline assignment: CDR1 SEHNR and CDR2 FQNEAQ (reference sequence). CDR3 length: 12 residues.

The chain is built from TRBV6-2 or TRBV6-3 and TRBJ2-7; D remains unclear. This CDR3 has 13 residues. Trimming removed 6 bases from V and 3 bases from J, with 12 bases in between. Germline loops: CDR1 MNHEY, CDR2 SVGEGT. CDR3 DNA sequence: TGTGCCAGCAGCCCTTCTTCGGGCTACGAGCAGTACTTC. Translation gives CASSPSSGYEQYF.